This is a list of T cell receptor beta chains from one sample in a study of OX40 agonist ivuxolimab in advanced cancers. Clones were sequenced by immunoSEQ multiplex PCR, and TCRdb holds only the in-frame ones, with some missing. The repertoire holds 70,000 to 95,000 clones, with approximately 94% as singletons. The source was CD4+ or CD8+ T cells sorted from blood, collected in a trial of the OX40 agonist ivuxolimab. The origin of the receptors is an adult with an advanced solid tumor such as melanoma, head and neck, liver or kidney cancer. CDR3s include the opening cysteine and the closing phenylalanine or tryptophan. A D gene is named only where the DNA matches it firmly. Size values are once, few and many counts, or a class for expanded clones, and some rows have none.

v_call	d_call	clone_size	j_call	cdr3_nt	cdr3_aa
TRBV2	TRBD1	-	TRBJ1-2	TGTGCCAGCGCTGACAGGGGGTATAAGGCGGACTATGGCTACACCTTC	CASADRGYKADYGYTF
TRBV27	-	-	TRBJ2-3	TGTGCCAGCACTGGCGAGCTAAGCACAGATACGCAGTATTTT	CASTGELSTDTQYF
TRBV27	TRBD1	-	TRBJ1-6	TGTGCCAGCACATCCGGGACAGGGGGCTTTTCACCCCTCCACTTT	CASTSGTGGFSPLHF
TRBV11-2	TRBD1	-	TRBJ2-4	TGTGCCAGCAGCGCAACAGGGGGCGGTGAAAAAAACATTCAGTACTTC	CASSATGGGEKNIQYF
TRBV7-8	-	-	TRBJ2-1	TGTGCCAGCAGCTTAGGGCAGGTGAGCAATGAGCAGTTCTTC	CASSLGQVSNEQFF
TRBV4-3	TRBD1	-	TRBJ1-3	TGCGCCAGCAGCCCAGGACAGGGCTCTGGAAACACCATATATTTT	CASSPGQGSGNTIYF
TRBV4-1	-	-	TRBJ2-7	TGCGCCAGCAGCCAAGAAGGTAGCGGTCTTTCCTACGAGCAGTACTTC	CASSQEGSGLSYEQYF
TRBV7-9	-	-	TRBJ2-7	TGTGCCAGCAGCACATACTACGAGCAGTACTTC	CASSTYYEQYF
TRBV13	-	-	TRBJ2-3	TGTGCCAGCAGCTTAGGGACAGATACGCAGTATTTT	CASSLGTDTQYF
TRBV2	-	-	TRBJ1-1	TGTGCCAGCAGCGGGACCTCCCGGGCTTTCTTT	CASSGTSRAFF
TRBV27	-	-	TRBJ2-5	TGTGCCAGCAGTCCCTTTAATGGGGCGGAAGAGACCCAGTACTTC	CASSPFNGAEETQYF
TRBV25-1	TRBD1	-	TRBJ2-7	TGTGCCAGCCTATTGTCGTCCGGGACAGTTTCCTACGAGCAGTACTTC	CASLLSSGTVSYEQYF
TRBV7-6	TRBD1	few	TRBJ1-2	TGTGCCAGCAGCTCACAGGGGGTTGGCTACACCTTC	CASSSQGVGYTF
TRBV27	TRBD1	-	TRBJ2-5	TGTGCCAGCAGACGACAGGGGTACCAAGAGACCCAGTACTTC	CASRRQGYQETQYF
TRBV30	-	-	TRBJ1-1	TGTGCCTGGAGCGAACAGGGGAACACTGAAGCTTTCTTT	CAWSEQGNTEAFF
TRBV4-1	TRBD1	-	TRBJ2-2	TGCGCCAGCAGCCCCCGGGACAGGGGCGGGGAGCTGTTTTTT	CASSPRDRGGELFF
TRBV29-1	-	-	TRBJ2-1	TGCAGCGTTCAAAGCCCGCGGGATTACAATGAGCAGTTCTTC	CSVQSPRDYNEQFF
TRBV23-1	TRBD2	few	TRBJ2-5	TGCGCCAGGAATAGTCCCTTAGGGCTAGCGGGAGGCACCGAGACCCAGTACTTC	CARNSPLGLAGGTETQYF
TRBV9	TRBD2	-	TRBJ2-1	TGTGCCAGCAGCCCACGCACTAGCGGGATCCTCAATGAGCAGTTCTTC	CASSPRTSGILNEQFF
TRBV6-4	-	-	TRBJ1-2	TGTGCCAGCAGCGCTGTGACCTACTTACCCGGACACCCAAGTAGTGGCTACACCTTC	CASSAVTYLPGHPSSGYTF
TRBV2	TRBD2	-	TRBJ2-7	TGTGCCAGCAGTCCTAGCGGGGGGCCCTCCTACGAGCAGTACTTC	CASSPSGGPSYEQYF
TRBV13	TRBD2	-	TRBJ2-3	TGTGCCAGCAGCCCCGGGACTAGCGGGATCACAGATACGCAGTATTTT	CASSPGTSGITDTQYF
TRBV27	TRBD1	-	TRBJ2-5	TGTGCCAGCAGTTTTGGACAGGGGTGGCAAGAGACCCAGTACTTC	CASSFGQGWQETQYF
TRBV25-1	TRBD2	-	TRBJ2-1	TGTGCCAGCAGTGATCTAGCGGGAGGCGGTAATGAGCAGTTCTTC	CASSDLAGGGNEQFF
TRBV5-6	-	-	TRBJ2-3	TGTGCCAGCAGCCCGGGGGCGGGTATAGATACGCAGTATTTT	CASSPGAGIDTQYF
TRBV11-2	TRBD1	-	TRBJ1-3	TGTGCCAGCAGCGGGGACAGGGGCGAATCGGACACCATATATTTT	CASSGDRGESDTIYF
TRBV28	TRBD1	-	TRBJ2-5	TGTGCCAGCACTTTAACTGGGGACAGTTCTCAAGAGACCCAGTACTTC	CASTLTGDSSQETQYF
TRBV6-5	-	-	TRBJ2-5	TGTGCCAGCAGCCCGGGGCCGGCAAGGGAGACCCAGTACTTC	CASSPGPARETQYF
TRBV28	-	once	TRBJ1-5	TGTGCCAGCATCCTTACCGCGGACCCGGGGGGCTATCAGCCCCAGCATTTT	CASILTADPGGYQPQHF
TRBV5-1	TRBD1	-	TRBJ2-7	TGCGCCAGCAGCCTCCGGACAGGGGGCGAGCAGTACTTC	CASSLRTGGEQYF
TRBV10-1	-	-	TRBJ2-7	TGCGCCAGCAGTGAAGGGCCATCCTACGAGCAGTACTTC	CASSEGPSYEQYF
TRBV7-6	-	-	TRBJ2-2	TGTGCCAGCAGCTTAGGGGCTGGCAGCGGAACTCCCGGGGAGCTGTTTTTT	CASSLGAGSGTPGELFF
TRBV10-1	-	-	TRBJ2-5	TGCGCCAGCAGTGACCTTTCGACCCCGCAGCAAGAGACCCAGTACTTC	CASSDLSTPQQETQYF
TRBV13	-	-	TRBJ1-2	TGTGCCAGCAGCTTCCCAGGCAACTATGGCTACACCTTC	CASSFPGNYGYTF
TRBV2	TRBD2	-	TRBJ2-6	TGTGCCAGCAGTGACCCTAGCGGGAGGGAAGGTGGGGCCAACGTCCTGACTTTC	CASSDPSGREGGANVLTF
TRBV5-5	-	once	TRBJ1-1	TGTGCCAGCAGCTCCGACACAAACACTGAAGCTTTCTTT	CASSSDTNTEAFF
TRBV5-5	-	-	TRBJ2-7	TGTGCCAGCAGCTTGGGTGATAGGGGCGCCTACGAGCAGTACTTC	CASSLGDRGAYEQYF